This TCR beta chain originates from a study of CD8 T cells in ankylosing spondylitis. From germline, CDR1 is SGHRS and CDR2 YFSETQ. Trimming took 3 bases from V and 2 from J, leaving 16 bases between them. This CDR3 has 16 residues. Study-level findings and limits: Blood of patients with ankylosing spondylitis appeared to be characterized by a TCR beta motif of several highly homologous variants.

Remarks on this clonotype: What it binds is unknown.

TCRdb re-derived calls from the 5' RACE reads in MiXCR, one entry per CDR3 protein. Of fewer than 400,000 distinct CDR3 sequences in the sample, roughly 8% were seen once. Sequencing was carried out using blood, either unsorted or a sorted T cell fraction (not recorded which). This clonotype originated in a male donor with ankylosing spondylitis. The chain uses TRBV5-1 and TRBJ2-3; D is unresolved. The CDR3 DNA sequence: TGCGCCAGCAGCTACCGACGGCCAGCCGACACAGATACGCAGTATTTT. It is translated as CASSYRRPADTDTQYF. Together with reference TRBV5-1 and TRBJ2-3, the CDR3 gives the full variable domain: KAGVTQTPRYLIKTRGQQVTLSCSPISGHRSVSWYQQTPGQGLQFLFEYFSETQRNKGNFPGRFSGRQFSNSRSEMNVSTLELGDSALYLCASSYRRPADTDTQYFGPGTRLTVL.